The entry below describes one T cell receptor beta chain. No antigen is known for it. The record originates from a study of shared clonotypes between healthy human individuals. General study results and limits: Non-shared clonotypes showed lower generation probabilities than clonotypes common to all four donors. Sampling involved blood alone; tissue repertoires likely differ.

Losses at the gene ends were 0 bases for V and 2 bases for J; bases not matched to a gene: 8. Germline V lookup: CDR1 SEHNR, CDR2 FQNEAQ (reference sequence). CDR3 size: 17 residues. TCRdb's copy holds only in-frame clones and misses some; the assay was immunoSEQ multiplex PCR. The repertoire holds approximately 2,200,000 clones, with about 93% as singletons. CD45RO negativity and positive selection for CCR7 defined naive CD8 cells, a population that excluded terminally differentiated effector memory CD45RA+ cells. Free of recent acute infections or vaccinations, the donors were healthy HIV-negative adults.

Sequences were obtained from naive CD8+ T cells from PBMCs. The sequence derives from a man aged 18 to 29 in good health. Some clones in this sample may be carry-over from other donors' samples. The chain recombines TRBV7-9 with TRBJ2-7; TRBD2 aligns across 9 bases. The CDR3 sequence: CASSLAWGGRATYEQYF. The CDR3 coding sequence is TGTGCCAGCAGCTTAGCCTGGGGCGGGAGGGCCACCTACGAGCAGTACTTC.